This T cell receptor beta chain emerged from a study of blood T cell repertoires in COVID-19. On the study more broadly: COVID-19 samples collected from the United States, Italy and Spain covered acute and convalescent phases. T cells, B-cell-depleted T cells, or PBMCs provided the cDNA or gDNA that served as material.

The CDR3 extends over 13 amino acids. Trimming took 4 bases from V and 3 from J, leaving 9 bases between them. The V gene's germline CDR1 is SEHNR and CDR2 FQNEAQ (reference sequence). In the original workflow: Cell counts per sample came from amplifying reference gene primers. Here immunoSEQ multiplex PCR was the method, and the copy in TCRdb shows in-frame clones only, minus some. The V and J calls and the clone size are those of that table, but D and trimming were determined from the DNA. The repertoire has around 300,000 clones, under 90% of them found once; the top ten carry 2% to 2.5%. The source material was peripheral blood. The TCR sequence derives from a man aged 45-60 years with acute or convalescent COVID-19. V and J are TRBV7-9 and TRBJ1-2; D might be TRBD1 (5 bases). CDR3 sequence: CASSSGGDYGYTF. For the CDR3, the DNA is TGTGCCAGCAGCTCCGGAGGGGACTATGGCTACACCTTC.